This T cell receptor (beta chain) derives from a study of cytomegalovirus exposure and HLA in healthy donors. Study context: Early released data had around 79 million unique TCRs, all coming from HLA-typed donors. Study-wide findings and caveats: An assumption of roughly uniform sequencing depth across donors underlay the presence/absence analyses. A previous analysis found most TCR beta V segments productive roughly 90% or roughly 30% of the time. Listed as cytomegalovirus-associated were 164 TCR beta chains.

PCR primers comprised 60 Vbeta and 13 Jbeta primers. TCRdb's table, derived via immunoSEQ multiplex PCR, lists solely in-frame clones and lacks some. The sample has about 110,000 clones, 70% to 85% seen once; the top ten hold 4% to 5%. This clone has just a few counts. Its target is unknown. Trimming shortened V by 6 bases and J by 0 bases, and 11 bases separated the two germline ends. The CDR3 runs to 14 residues. The germline gives CDR1 MNHGY, CDR2 SAAAGT. The origin of this receptor is a woman between 40 and 50 years old in good health and CMV-seropositive. This chain links TRBV6-8 with TRBJ1-1, with D perhaps TRBD1 (5 bases). The specimen sequenced was PBMCs. CDR3 residues: CASRNRFMNTEAFF. The CDR3 bases are TGTGCCAGCAGGAACAGGTTTATGAACACTGAAGCTTTCTTT.